This T cell receptor (beta chain) was sequenced during a study of blood T cell repertoires in COVID-19. At the level of the study: Whether acute or convalescent, the COVID-19 samples came from the United States, Italy and Spain. Sample material is recorded as cDNA or gDNA derived from T cells, B-cell-depleted T cells, or PBMCs.

This CDR3 region has 12 residues. With 7 bases removed from V and 3 bases from J, the gap between germline ends came to 6 bases. In germline, CDR1 is SNHLY, CDR2 FYNNEI. The data were produced by immunoSEQ multiplex PCR, yet TCRdb's version contains in-frame clones alone and is incomplete. The sample holds 200,000 to 250,000 clones; 84% are singletons and the top ten take approximately 2%. Participants came from some 23 US areas, aged roughly 18 to 100 years. Two negative PCRs, clearance, or symptom resolution were required of recovered Cohort 3 donors. This clonotype originated in a man aged 55 to 70 who had recovered from COVID-19. This sequence joins TRBV2 and TRBJ1-4; D gene uncertain. Material for sequencing was PBMCs or T cells enriched from blood (not recorded which). The CDR3 loop is CASTVANEKLFF. The CDR3 region has the DNA TGTGCCAGCACCGTTGCTAATGAAAAACTGTTTTTT.